The entry below gives a single T cell receptor beta chain sequence along with its context. The V and J ends lost 6 bases and 2 bases, in that order; junction bases with no gene match: 6. The CDR3 loop spans 15 amino acids. Looked up from germline, CDR1 is SGHDN and CDR2 is FVKESK. Under the authors' procedure: Reference gene primer amplification gave estimated nucleated cell counts. TCRdb keeps only in-frame clones here, not all; method: immunoSEQ multiplex PCR. Clonal size and the V and J genes are those of that table, whereas D and trimming came from the DNA. In the table there are more than 150,000 clones, 75% to 85% of which are singletons. This specimen belongs to a study of blood T cell repertoires in COVID-19. On the study more broadly: Acute-phase and convalescent COVID-19 samples originated in the United States, Italy and Spain.

Patients from Seattle were sampled longitudinally, starting during active infection. This chain links TRBV14 with TRBJ2-3, with 9 positions matching TRBD2. The sequenced material came from peripheral blood. The clonotype comes from a woman of 80 years or more with COVID-19, enrolled during active disease. CDR3 amino acids: CASSRLAEPTDTQYF. Written as DNA, the CDR3 is TGTGCCAGCAGTCGACTAGCGGAGCCCACAGATACGCAGTATTTT.